These T cell receptor beta chains were read from a single sample in a study of blood T cell repertoires in COVID-19. Assay used: immunoSEQ multiplex PCR; TCRdb lists only in-frame clones, some missing. The table includes under 50,000 clones, roughly 80% detected once. The specimen was peripheral blood. Receptors were obtained from a man aged 45-65 years with active COVID-19. The CDR3 runs from the conserved cysteine through the conserved F or W. A D gene is named only where the DNA matches it firmly. The size entry is marked missing in some rows and otherwise reads once, few, many or a size class.

NA	TRBJ2-7	TRBV5-1	NA	TGCGCCAGCAGCACTACTGACTACGAGCAGTACTTC	CASSTTDYEQYF
NA	TRBJ1-5	TRBV6-2/TRBV6-3	NA	TGTGCCAGCAGTCCCCGGCGGGTAGTGAGCAATCAGCCCCAGCATTTT	CASSPRRVVSNQPQHF
NA	TRBJ1-2	TRBV7-2	NA	TGTGCCAGCAGCTTAGAGCTGGGAGCAAGGGGCTACACCTTC	CASSLELGARGYTF
NA	TRBJ1-1	TRBV5-5	NA	TGTGCCAGCAGCTTAGGAGGGGACACTGAAGCTTTCTTT	CASSLGGDTEAFF
NA	TRBJ1-1	TRBV29-1	TRBD1	TGCAGCGTTAAGGGACAGGGGAACACTGAAGCTTTCTTT	CSVKGQGNTEAFF
NA	TRBJ1-4	TRBV11-2	NA	TGTGCCAGCAGCCCTGGGGTGATGGGAGCAACTAATGAAAAACTGTTTTTT	CASSPGVMGATNEKLFF
NA	TRBJ1-2	TRBV4-1	TRBD1	TGCGCCAGCAGCCAAGTGCCGGGACAGAACTATGGCTACACCTTC	CASSQVPGQNYGYTF
NA	TRBJ1-6	TRBV5-4	TRBD1	TGTGCCAGCAGCTCTAGACAGGGCCAAAATTCACCCCTCCACTTT	CASSSRQGQNSPLHF
NA	TRBJ1-2	TRBV5-4	TRBD1	TGTGCCAGCAGCCCAAGGACAGGAAACGGCTACACCTTC	CASSPRTGNGYTF
NA	TRBJ1-1	TRBV5-1	NA	TGCGCCAGCAGCTTGGTTCGGGACACTGAAGCTTTCTTT	CASSLVRDTEAFF
few	TRBJ2-1	TRBV19	TRBD2	TGTGCCAGTAGAATCACTAGCGCCCACTACAATGAGCAGTTCTTC	CASRITSAHYNEQFF
NA	TRBJ1-5	TRBV6-5	NA	TGTGCCAGCAAAACTGACAGTGGCGGGCCCCAGCATTTT	CASKTDSGGPQHF